This record covers a single T cell receptor (beta chain). This clonotype was seen at least ten times. Its antigen target is currently unknown. No base-level quality is on record; no much larger clone is a single base apart. This entry belongs to a study of T cells after yellow fever vaccination (dated by TCRdb to about 2019). Looking at the study overall: Libraries from fractions with low cell numbers were prepared with the SMART-Seq v4 Ultra Low Input RNA kit. To follow T-cell clones before and after primary and booster YFV17D yellow fever vaccination, bulk TCR alpha and beta repertoires were sequenced over time. Two healthy male donors, one aged 18 to 30 and one aged 30 to 40 years, made up the cohort. Blood was collected at multiple timepoints before and after primary and secondary immunization, and bulk PBMC replicates and cell subsets were isolated.

The CDR3 spans 16 residues, from the cysteine through the phenylalanine. Here the CDR3 DNA is all that survives: 48 bases in frame from base 1. The germline V gene provides CDR1 MRHNA and CDR2 SNTAGT. V gives up 1 base and J gives up 1 base, and the segment between their germline ends measures 10 bases. The sample's treatment or condition, from its label and the paper: live attenuated yellow fever vaccine strain. A standard Ficoll-Paque protocol was used to isolate PBMCs from peripheral blood. CD4 and CD8 T-cell fractions were isolated with Dynabeads CD4 and CD8 positive selection kits. TriZol was used to extract RNA from bulk PBMCs, CD4 and CD8 fractions, and dextramer-positive and dextramer-negative fractions. What the work shows at the level of the full study, not this receptor alone: After the booster, most of the clones that had expanded following primary vaccination were detected again (around 97% of CD4 and roughly 90% of CD8), which suggests that memory was broadly maintained. Because only a couple of donors were included in the study, the extent to which the findings can be generalized is limited. A small share of clonotypes occurred in both CD4 and CD8 compartments, likely arising from convergent recombination. Computational filtering was required because FACS-sorted repertoires could contain abundant contaminating clonotypes from the bulk population. Compared with the primary T-cell response, the secondary T-cell response was weaker but faster, peaking on day 5 rather than day 15.

Synthesis of TCR cDNA relied on 5'RACE template switching, a step that introduced a universal primer site along with unique molecular identifiers. Priming of cDNA synthesis was performed from both the TCR alpha and TCR beta constant segments. Two PCR steps were used to amplify libraries, with sample barcodes and sequencing adapters being added in the second step. Libraries were sequenced on Illumina HiSeq 2500 (2x100 bp) or NovaSeq (2x150 bp). As for how the authors treated the data: MIGEC handled demultiplexing of reads and collapsing into UMI consensus sequences, while MiXCR performed V(D)J alignment. Vaccine-responding clonotypes were defined with edgeR using replicate PBMC samples, requiring FDR below 0.01 and a log2 fold change above 5 up to day 15. Bulk clonotypes were assigned CD4 or CD8 identity according to which sequenced CD4 or CD8 repertoire held them at higher abundance. Using fastp at Q25 and MiXCR, TCRdb reprocessed the public reads and kept productive beta chains. Duplicate CDR3 protein sequences are folded into a single record with the most common DNA and genes. The V and J calls and clone size are TCRdb's, not the authors'. The table for this sample lists 170,000 or so distinct CDR3 sequences; about 6% of them were counted only once. The ten biggest clones cover roughly 3% of the sample.

This TCR derives from a man younger than 30 who received the YFV17D yellow fever vaccine. The sequence joins TRBV6-4 to TRBJ2-2, with a tentative D call of TRBD1 or TRBD2, each matching 5 bases. The source was CD4+ T cells sorted from PBMCs, collected on the day of the first yellow fever vaccination. Here is the DNA: TGTGCCAGCAGTGACTTAGGGACGGTGAACACCGGGGAGCTGTTTTTT. Translated, this gives CASSDLGTVNTGELFF.